The text below deals with one T cell receptor beta chain. Germline-derived CDR1 and CDR2 are MNHNS and SASEGT. Between the trimmed V and J ends, which lost 1 base and 7 bases, there was a span of 10 bases. The CDR3 runs 13 residues. This sample was included in a study of OX40 agonist ivuxolimab in advanced cancers. Study details: An anti-OX40 (CD134) antibody with agonistic activity, ivuxolimab, was administered to patients.

This table comes from immunoSEQ multiplex PCR, and its TCRdb copy is limited to in-frame clones, with some not included. This sample has about 40,000 clones, with more than 75% found just once. The TCR sequence derives from an adult with an advanced solid tumor such as melanoma, head and neck, liver or kidney cancer. This chain connects TRBV6-1 to TRBJ1-2, with D hard to call. Sequences were derived from CD4+ or CD8+ T cells sorted from blood, sampled in a trial of the OX40 agonist ivuxolimab. The CDR3 reads CASSEVPRSGYTF. CDR3 DNA: TGTGCCAGCAGTGAAGTCCCCAGATCTGGCTACACCTTC.